This T cell receptor beta chain stems from a study of CD8+CD57+ T cells in acquired aplastic anemia. The template for TCR beta VDJ and CDR3 sequence profiling was genomic DNA. One entry per CDR3 protein results from TCRdb running MiXCR on the reads. The table has about 180,000 distinct CDR3 sequences, less than 55% seen once. The CDR3 length is 16 residues. V was clipped by 5 bases and J by 7 bases; unmatched bases: 13. The sequence derives from a human donor in good health. The sample consisted of sorted CD4+, CD8+, or CD8+CD57+ T cells (not recorded which) from PBMCs. The gene calls are TRBV12-3 or TRBV12-4 and TRBJ2-5; 10 bases line up with TRBD1. CDR3 in DNA: TGTGCCAGCAGTCCTCTCCGGGACAGGGGACGAGTGACCCAGTACTTC. Its protein product is CASSPLRDRGRVTQYF.